Presented here are 22 T cell receptor beta chains from one specimen sequenced in a study of CD8 T cells in ankylosing spondylitis. TCRdb reprocessed the 5' RACE reads via MiXCR and lists one record per CDR3 protein. The sample carries around 120,000 distinct CDR3 sequences, approximately 15% recorded once. The sequencing input was blood, either unsorted or a sorted T cell fraction (not recorded which). The receptors derive from a female donor with ankylosing spondylitis or in good health (not recorded which).

J is TRBJ1-2 and V is TRBV2; D unresolved. Looked up from germline, CDR1 is SNHLY and CDR2 is FYNNEI. Trimming shortened V by 2 bases and J by 8 bases, and 12 bases separated the two germline ends. The CDR3 is 13 amino acids. In DNA form, the CDR3 reads TGTGCCAGCAGTGAAAATACTGTCGGCGGCTACACCTTC. Translation gives CASSENTVGGYTF.

This chain uses TRBV19 with TRBJ1-2; 8 positions agree with TRBD1. The ends lost 7 bases at V and 2 bases at J; junction bases unmatched: 9. CDR1 and CDR2 from the germline V gene are LNHDA and SQIVND (reference sequence). CDR3 size: 15 residues. CDR3 coding DNA: TGTGCCAGTAATCACCCGGGACAGGAAAACTATGGCTACACCTTC. It is translated as CASNHPGQENYGYTF.

This clonotype has a handful of counts. The chain is built from TRBV20-1 and TRBJ2-5; 8 nucleotides agree with TRBD2. Germline CDR1 is DFQATT and CDR2 is SNEGSKA (reference sequence). The CDR3 runs to 16 residues. The J segment lost 1 base and the V segment lost 3 bases, leaving 10 bases of the junction unmatched. The CDR3 nucleotides read TGCAGTGCTAGCCCTATTAGCGGGGAGATCCAAGAGACCCAGTACTTC. This gives the protein CSASPISGEIQETQYF.

The chain recombines TRBV24-1 with TRBJ1-5; a possible D gene is TRBD1 (6 bases). Trimming pared 5 bases from V and 4 bases from J, leaving 11 bases between. Germline V gene lookup returns CDR1 KGHDR and CDR2 SFDVKD. The CDR3 loop spans 14 amino acids. The CDR3, as DNA: TGTGCCACCAGTGGTAGACAGGAGAATCAGCCCCAGCATTTT. As protein: CATSGRQENQPQHF.

For the CDR3, the DNA is TGTGCCAGCAACTTCGGCGGGGGGGCCGGCAATGAGCAGTTCTTC. Encoded protein: CASNFGGGAGNEQFF. The chain employs TRBV28 and TRBJ2-1, with 9 bases fitting TRBD2. The CDR3 sequence is 15 residues long. Trimming cost V 7 bases and J 6 bases; bases outside gene matches: 10. Germline V gene lookup returns CDR1 MDHEN and CDR2 SYDVKM.

This clonotype was seen more than once but under ten times. This chain connects TRBV14 to TRBJ2-1; 8 nucleotides align to TRBD1. The CDR3 is 16 residues long. Germline V gives CDR1 SGHDN, CDR2 FVKESK. Unmatched junction bases numbered 12, after V lost 5 bases and J lost 6 bases. CDR3 nucleotide sequence: TGTGCCAGCAGCTCCCTTTGGACAGGGCAATTCAATGAGCAGTTCTTC. Protein product: CASSSLWTGQFNEQFF.

This clonotype was observed many times. The genes are TRBV5-1 and TRBJ2-5; D might be TRBD2 (6 bases). The germline V gene encodes CDR1 SGHRS and CDR2 YFSETQ. The V and J ends lost 6 bases and 2 bases respectively, with 11 bases between them. The CDR3 totals 13 residues. CDR3 nucleotide sequence: TGCGCCAGCACGGTCGGGGGACAAGAGACCCAGTACTTC. Protein sequence: CASTVGGQETQYF.

This clonotype came up many times. The chain links TRBV4-2 to TRBJ1-6; D is ambiguous. Germline loops: CDR1 LGHNA, CDR2 YNFKEQ. The CDR3 totals 17 residues. Trimming stripped 0 bases from V and 7 bases from J, with 16 bases between. For the CDR3, the DNA is TGTGCCAGCAGCCAAGAGGGTGCTTCCGAAGGGAATTCACCCCTCCACTTT. Translated: CASSQEGASEGNSPLHF.

This chain links TRBV30 with TRBJ2-7, with D uncertain. The germline gives CDR1 GTSNPN, CDR2 SVGIG (reference sequence). V was clipped by 0 bases and J by 2 bases, with 8 bases between them. The CDR3 runs to 13 residues. The CDR3 sequence: CAWSVNRAYEQYF. The CDR3 DNA reads as TGTGCCTGGAGTGTAAACCGAGCCTACGAGCAGTACTTC.

The chain couples TRBV7-2 to TRBJ2-3; weak D call: TRBD1 (5 bases). Germline-derived CDR1 and CDR2 are SGHTA and FQGNSA. The V gene lost 5 bases and the J gene lost 6 bases, with 12 bases spanning the gap. The CDR3 is 13 residues long. As DNA, the CDR3 is TGTGCCAGCAGCCCTTCATACAGGGATACGCAGTATTTT. Amino acids: CASSPSYRDTQYF.

This clonotype was observed many times. The rearrangement uses TRBV10-1 and TRBJ2-1; 8 bases align to TRBD2. This CDR3 contains 15 residues. Germline V gene data show CDR1 as WNHNN and CDR2 as SYGVQD (reference sequence). V lost 4 bases, J lost 7 bases, and 9 bases stayed unmatched. The CDR3 here is CASSAFEREMNEQFF. For the CDR3, the DNA is TGCGCCAGCAGTGCGTTCGAGCGGGAGATGAATGAGCAGTTCTTC.

This chain connects TRBV5-1 to TRBJ2-1, with TRBD1 matching 8 bases. The CDR3 consists of 14 residues. The germline V gene has CDR1 SGHRS and CDR2 YFSETQ. V dropped 6 bases and J dropped 1; count of bases not matched to a gene: 3. Written as DNA, the CDR3 is TGCGCCAGCATGGGACAGGCATCCTACAATGAGCAGTTCTTC. It encodes CASMGQASYNEQFF.

As concerns this clonotype: Relative to the germline gene, one junction end is altered; a read error may explain this. The chain is built from TRBV12-3 or TRBV12-4 and TRBJ2-7, with D perhaps matching TRBD1 (6 bases). The CDR3 has 14 residues. CDR3 amino acids: CASSENTGSYEQDF. The CDR3 DNA reads as TGTGCCAGCAGCGAGAACACAGGGTCCTACGAGCAGGACTTC.

This clonotype was observed many times. The J gene is TRBJ1-2, the V gene TRBV5-1; 7 bases fit TRBD1. This CDR3 contains 14 residues. V gave up 1 base and J gave up 6 bases; unmatched junction bases: 6. Per germline, CDR1 SGHRS and CDR2 YFSETQ. As DNA, the CDR3 is TGCGCCAGCAGCTTGACCGACAGGGCCCATGGCTACACCTTC. Its translation: CASSLTDRAHGYTF.

The chain carries TRBV3-1 and TRBJ2-1; D is unresolved. Looked up from germline, CDR1 is LGHDT and CDR2 is YNNKEL (reference sequence). This CDR3 spans 11 amino acids. The ends were cut back, 4 bases at V and 10 bases at J, with 8 bases in the middle. Written as DNA, the CDR3 is TGTGCCAGCAGCCTAAACAGCGAGCAGTTCTTC. This encodes CASSLNSEQFF.

The chain combines TRBV7-9 with TRBJ1-5; D remains ambiguous. The V end was cut by 1 base, the J end by 4 bases, with 11 bases between. In germline, CDR1 is SEHNR, CDR2 FQNEAQ (reference sequence). This CDR3 contains 15 residues. The CDR3: CASSLGGSHNQPQHF. The CDR3 nucleotides are TGTGCCAGCAGCTTAGGGGGATCCCATAATCAGCCCCAGCATTTT.

A few counts support this clonotype. J is TRBJ2-1 and V is TRBV7-2, with TRBD2 as a possible D gene (5 bases). Trimming left V 6 bases short and J 7 bases short, with 25 bases between. Germline V gene data show CDR1 as SGHTA and CDR2 as FQGNSA. This CDR3 region has 17 residues. Here the CDR3 DNA reads TGTGCCAGCAGATCCTATGCAATGACGGGGAATGGAAATGAGCAGTTCTTC. Translated: CASRSYAMTGNGNEQFF.

This chain joins TRBV30 and TRBJ2-1; D is undetermined. This CDR3 has 11 amino acids. Germline V gene lookup returns CDR1 GTSNPN and CDR2 SVGIG (reference sequence). Trimming shortened V by 0 bases and J by 10 bases, and 7 bases separated the two germline ends. CDR3 sequence reads: CAWSVNREQFF. CDR3 bases: TGTGCCTGGAGTGTAAACCGGGAGCAGTTCTTC.

The table lists this clonotype with many counts. The chain recombines TRBV5-1 with TRBJ2-2; D unresolved. CDR3 size: 14 residues. Germline V gene data show CDR1 as SGHRS and CDR2 as YFSETQ. V dropped 2 bases and J dropped 1 base, with 6 bases sitting between them. CDR3 sequence: CASSFYGNTGELFF. The CDR3 DNA reads as TGCGCCAGCAGCTTTTACGGGAACACCGGGGAGCTGTTTTTT. Full variable domain (rest looked up from reference TRBV5-1 and TRBJ2-2): KAGVTQTPRYLIKTRGQQVTLSCSPISGHRSVSWYQQTPGQGLQFLFEYFSETQRNKGNFPGRFSGRQFSNSRSEMNVSTLELGDSALYLCASSFYGNTGELFFGEGSRLTVL.

About this clonotype: One base away lies a much larger clone, so this may be a sequencing read error. The chain carries TRBV5-1 and TRBJ2-1; D might be TRBD1 or TRBD2, each matching 5 bases. This CDR3 comprises 13 residues. Germline CDR1 SGHRS, CDR2 YFSETQ. CDR3 nucleotide sequence: TGCGCCGGCAGCCGGGACGGATACAATGAGCAGTTCTTC. Protein: CAGSRDGYNEQFF.

This clonotype was seen at least ten times. This chain joins TRBV12-3 or TRBV12-4 and TRBJ2-1; D ambiguous. The CDR3 length is 12 residues. The V end was cut by 3 bases, the J end by 7 bases, with 7 bases between. CDR3: CASSFNWNEQFF. CDR3 bases: TGTGCCAGCAGTTTTAATTGGAATGAGCAGTTCTTC.

The chain couples TRBV11-2 to TRBJ2-2; 10 nucleotides align to TRBD2. Germline CDR1 is SGHAT and CDR2 is FQNNGV. CDR3 size: 18 residues. J lost 3 bases, V lost 1 base, and 8 bases had no gene match. CDR3 sequence: CASSLVSGGAGHTGELFF. Here the CDR3 DNA reads TGTGCCAGCAGCTTAGTAAGCGGGGGGGCCGGTCACACCGGGGAGCTGTTTTTT. Supplemented by reference TRBV11-2 and TRBJ2-2, the full variable domain reads EAGVAQSPRYKIIEKRQSVAFWCNPISGHATLYWYQQILGQGPKLLIQFQNNGVVDDSQLPKDRFSAERLKGVDSTLKIQPAKLEDSAVYLCASSLVSGGAGHTGELFFGEGSRLTVL.